Presented here are 27 T cell receptor beta chains from one specimen sequenced in a study of identical twins. TCRdb passed the 5' RACE reads through MiXCR, listing each CDR3 protein once. Among under 300,000 distinct CDR3 sequences listed, around an eighth were seen once. Sequenced sample: memory (CD45RO+) T cells sorted from blood. The receptors shown here come from a woman in her late teens or twenties in good health.

This clonotype appeared many times. V usage is TRBV20-1 and J usage is TRBJ2-2; D might be TRBD2 (5 bases). This CDR3 is 13 amino acids long. The ends were cut back, 6 bases at V and 1 base at J, with 9 bases in the middle. CDR1 DFQATT and CDR2 SNEGSKA come from the germline V gene (reference sequence). CDR3 in DNA: TGCAGTGCGTTGGCGGGGAACACCGGGGAGCTGTTTTTT. Its translation: CSALAGNTGELFF.

This clonotype was counted between two and nine times. The chain carries TRBV6-1 and TRBJ2-7; D unresolved. Trimming stripped 8 bases from V and 2 bases from J, with 22 bases between. Looked up from germline, CDR1 is MNHNS and CDR2 is SASEGT. This CDR3 is built from 16 residues. The CDR3 region is CASFLQLGPIPYEQYF. CDR3 bases: TGTGCCAGCTTCCTCCAACTCGGGCCTATTCCCTACGAGCAGTACTTC.

The chain couples TRBV7-9 to TRBJ2-7; TRBD1 agrees at 7 bases. In germline, CDR1 is SEHNR, CDR2 FQNEAQ (reference sequence). The V segment lost 6 bases and the J segment 3 bases; nucleotides outside the gene matches: 11. CDR3 length equals 15 residues. CDR3 in amino acids: CASSPNRDRVYEQYF. DNA of the CDR3: TGTGCCAGCAGTCCGAACCGGGACAGAGTCTACGAGCAGTACTTC.

The V call is TRBV3-1, the J call TRBJ2-1; D might be TRBD1 (6 bases). Germline loops: CDR1 LGHDT, CDR2 YNNKEL (reference sequence). Trimming took 1 base from V and 3 from J, leaving 10 bases between them. The CDR3 length is 15 residues. This CDR3 is CASSQALGGYNEQFF. As DNA, the CDR3 is TGTGCCAGCAGCCAAGCTTTAGGGGGCTACAATGAGCAGTTCTTC.

This clonotype was detected a few times. The J gene is TRBJ2-3, the V gene TRBV7-3, with D perhaps assigned TRBD1 or TRBD2 (6 bases each). V was trimmed by 8 bases and J by 1 base, leaving 10 bases between them. Germline CDR1 is SGHTA and CDR2 is FQGTGA. CDR3 length: 13 amino acids. Here the CDR3 DNA reads TGTGCCAGCTGTCGGGGGCGCACAGATACGCAGTATTTT. Translating it yields CASCRGRTDTQYF.

The J gene is TRBJ1-2, the V gene TRBV15, with unresolved D. This CDR3 is built from 14 residues. V was trimmed by 0 bases and J by 8 bases, leaving 13 bases between them. Germline CDR1 and CDR2: LNHNV and YYDKDF (reference sequence). CDR3 coding DNA: TGTGCCACCAGCAGAGATAAGGGTCCCTCCGGCTACACCTTC. It encodes CATSRDKGPSGYTF.

This clonotype was picked up a small number of times. J is TRBJ2-7 and V is TRBV7-2; the D gene is possibly TRBD1 (7 bases). Germline V CDR1 and CDR2: SGHTA, FQGNSA. The CDR3 extends over 15 amino acids. V was trimmed by 0 bases and J by 2 bases, leaving 11 bases between them. The CDR3 DNA follows: TGTGCCAGCAGCTTAGCGCGGGACAGAGCCTACGAGCAGTACTTC. Protein sequence: CASSLARDRAYEQYF.

The J gene is TRBJ2-7, the V gene TRBV6-1, with 8 bases lining up with TRBD2. V shed 6 bases and J 6 bases; nucleotides not matched to a gene: 7. The length of the CDR3 is 13 residues. The germline gives CDR1 MNHNS, CDR2 SASEGT. In nucleotides, the CDR3 is TGTGCCAGCAGACGCGGACTAGCTGGCGAGCAGTACTTC. Protein sequence: CASRRGLAGEQYF.

The chain carries TRBV5-1 and TRBJ2-1; 13 nucleotides align to TRBD2. This CDR3 region has 15 residues. Germline V lookup: CDR1 SGHRS, CDR2 YFSETQ. V trimming: 3 bases; J trimming: 8 bases; junction bases outside the gene matches: 5. CDR3 protein: CASSWTSGSVDEQFF. CDR3 DNA: TGCGCCAGCAGCTGGACTAGCGGGAGTGTAGATGAGCAGTTCTTC.

The chain uses TRBV20-1 and TRBJ2-1; weak D call: TRBD2 (6 bases). Germline assignment: CDR1 DFQATT and CDR2 SNEGSKA (reference sequence). Trimming pared 3 bases from V and 9 bases from J, leaving 12 bases between. The CDR3 loop spans 12 amino acids. This chain's CDR3 is CSARDYRAEQFF. The CDR3 DNA reads as TGCAGTGCTAGGGACTATCGGGCTGAGCAGTTCTTC.

This chain links TRBV7-2 with TRBJ2-1, with 9 bases that match TRBD2. The length of the CDR3 is 12 residues. The germline CDR1 and CDR2 sequences are SGHTA and FQGNSA. V trimming: 1 base; J trimming: 15 bases; junction bases outside the gene matches: 4. The CDR3 region is CASSLGGTSTFF. CDR3 nucleotides: TGTGCCAGCAGCTTAGGTGGGACTAGCACGTTCTTC.

This clonotype was counted many times. The rearrangement uses TRBV20-1 and TRBJ1-3; D is uncertain. Germline lookup yields CDR1 DFQATT and CDR2 SNEGSKA (reference sequence). V shed 7 bases and J shed 7 bases, with 17 bases lying between them. There are 13 residues in the CDR3. DNA of the CDR3: TGCAGTGTCCTTGGACGGAGTGGGAACACCATATATTTT. Translating gives CSVLGRSGNTIYF.

This clonotype was counted between two and nine times. The chain is built from TRBV4-1 and TRBJ2-3, with 8 bases fitting TRBD2. The length of the CDR3 is 16 residues. V lost 4 bases, J lost 0 bases, and 6 bases stayed unmatched. Germline V gene data show CDR1 as MGHRA and CDR2 as YSYEKL. CDR3 nucleotides: TGCGCCAGCAGCCTCGCTAGCGGGTCTAGCACAGATACGCAGTATTTT. This encodes CASSLASGSSTDTQYF.

This clonotype was counted at least ten times. V is TRBV4-1 and J is TRBJ1-2; 9 nucleotides agree with TRBD1. The CDR3 is 14 amino acids. CDR1 is MGHRA, CDR2 YSYEKL, per germline. The V segment lost 2 bases and the J segment 8 bases; nucleotides outside the gene matches: 6. CDR3 residues: CASSQPGQGGGYTF. In DNA, the CDR3 is TGCGCCAGCAGCCAACCGGGACAGGGTGGGGGCTACACCTTC.

This clonotype was recorded at least ten times. The chain's CDR3 is CASSLTTGNADTQYF. The CDR3 coding sequence is TGTGCCAGCAGTTTAACAACAGGGAATGCAGATACGCAGTATTTT. The chain recombines TRBV12-3 or TRBV12-4 with TRBJ2-3, with a tentative D call TRBD1 (6 bases). The CDR3 consists of 15 residues. Deletions cut 2 bases from V and 4 bases from J, with 13 bases between.

In regard to this clonotype: One end of the junction is discordant with germline, which a read error may explain. V gene TRBV6-1 combines with J gene TRBJ2-7; D remains unclear. The length of the CDR3 is 12 residues. Germline V gene sequence: CDR1 MNHNS, CDR2 SASEGT. Here the CDR3 DNA reads TGTTCCAGCAGTGTCCAGGACTACGAGCAGTACTTC. As protein: CSSSVQDYEQYF.

This clonotype showed up just a few times. V gene TRBV11-1 combines with J gene TRBJ1-1; D is unclear. Per germline, CDR1 SGHAT and CDR2 FQDESV (reference sequence). The CDR3 is 15 amino acids. Trimming took off 2 bases at V and 4 bases at J, with 14 bases between the two ends. CDR3 bases: TGTGCCAGCAGCTTAAGCCGAGCTTGGGGCACTGAAGCTTTCTTT. Translated: CASSLSRAWGTEAFF.

This clonotype was counted between two and nine times. V usage is TRBV4-3 and J usage is TRBJ2-1; D is unresolved. Between the trimmed V and J ends, which lost 3 bases and 4 bases, there was a span of 10 bases. The CDR3 length is 14 residues. Germline-derived CDR1 and CDR2 are LGHNA and YSLEER. The CDR3 reads CASSQGVLYNEQFF. The CDR3 DNA sequence: TGCGCCAGCAGCCAGGGTGTCCTGTACAATGAGCAGTTCTTC.

J is TRBJ2-1 and V is TRBV4-1, with a possible D match to TRBD2 (5 bases). This CDR3 is 15 amino acids long. The V end lost 1 base, the J end lost 4 bases, and 11 bases lay between the germline ends. CDR1 is MGHRA and CDR2 is YSYEKL in the germline V gene. The CDR3 spells CASSQAPGMYNEQFF. CDR3 in DNA: TGCGCCAGCAGCCAAGCCCCCGGGATGTACAATGAGCAGTTCTTC.

The chain recombines TRBV27 with TRBJ2-6; D is unclear. The CDR3 loop spans 14 amino acids. Trimming stripped 6 bases from V and 1 base from J, with 7 bases between. In germline, CDR1 is MNHEY, CDR2 SMNVEV (reference sequence). CDR3 in amino acids: CASRSISGANVLTF. CDR3 sequence (DNA): TGTGCCAGCAGAAGCATATCTGGGGCCAACGTCCTGACTTTC.

The chain combines TRBV7-2 with TRBJ2-5, with TRBD2 as a possible D gene (5 bases). V was shortened by 5 bases and J by 4 bases, with 8 bases between the two germline ends. Germline lookup yields CDR1 SGHTA and CDR2 FQGNSA. The CDR3 is 12 residues long. CDR3 coding DNA: TGTGCCAGCAGCCGGGAACGAGAGACCCAGTACTTC. Translation gives CASSRERETQYF.

The V gene is TRBV12-3 or TRBV12-4, the J gene TRBJ1-2; 9 nucleotides match TRBD1. The CDR3 sequence is 15 residues long. V trimming: 1 base; J trimming: 1 base; junction bases outside the gene matches: 1. CDR3 protein: CASSLGDRDNYGYTF. The CDR3 DNA is TGTGCCAGCAGTTTAGGGGACAGGGATAACTATGGCTACACCTTC.

The chain combines TRBV12-3 or TRBV12-4 with TRBJ1-1; no firm D call. V lost 6 bases, J lost 7 bases, and 9 bases lay in between. There are 11 residues in the CDR3. For the CDR3, the DNA is TGTGCCAGCAGGATTAAGAGTGAAGCTTTCTTT. Amino acid sequence: CASRIKSEAFF.

This clonotype was observed a handful of times. The chain couples TRBV6-1 to TRBJ2-1; D is undetermined. Germline loops: CDR1 MNHNS, CDR2 SASEGT. The CDR3 spans 14 residues. V lost 6 bases and J lost 0, with 9 bases in between. CDR3 protein: CASRQDHSYNEQFF. The CDR3 nucleotides read TGTGCCAGCAGGCAGGACCACTCCTACAATGAGCAGTTCTTC.

This clonotype was observed at least ten times. The gene calls are TRBV12-3 or TRBV12-4 and TRBJ2-5, with 8 bases that match TRBD1. After removal of 4 bases from V and 5 bases from J, the junction contained 9 bases not matched to a gene. The CDR3 runs 15 residues. The CDR3 nucleotides read TGTGCCAGCAGTTCGGGACAGGTGGAATTGGAGACCCAGTACTTC. It translates to CASSSGQVELETQYF.

The chain employs TRBV27 and TRBJ2-3; 10 bases align to TRBD2. V lost 5 bases to trimming and J lost 0 bases; unmatched junction nucleotides: 8. The germline V gene encodes CDR1 MNHEY and CDR2 SMNVEV (reference sequence). This CDR3 has 17 residues. Here the CDR3 reads CASSAQLAGFSTDTQYF. CDR3 DNA: TGTGCCAGCAGTGCCCAACTAGCGGGGTTTAGCACAGATACGCAGTATTTT.

Details on this clonotype: This may stem from a read error, because a much larger clone lies one nucleotide away. The J gene is TRBJ2-3, the V gene TRBV3-1, with 10 bases identical to TRBD2. V gave up 8 bases and J gave up 1 base; unmatched junction bases: 12. The CDR3 runs 17 residues. CDR1 and CDR2 from the germline V gene are LGHDT and YNNKEL (reference sequence). The CDR3 DNA sequence: TGTGCCAGCTGCCGGCTCTCCGGGACTAGCGGCACAGATACGCAGTATTTT. This sequence encodes CASCRLSGTSGTDTQYF.